This T cell receptor (beta chain) is from a study of blood T cell repertoires in COVID-19. Study-wide context: The cDNA or gDNA used as material had been derived from T cells, B-cell-depleted T cells, or PBMCs.

Original analysis: Reference gene primer amplification yielded estimated nucleated cell counts. The method was immunoSEQ multiplex PCR; TCRdb's version includes in-frame clones alone and lacks a portion of them. D and trimming come from the DNA, and the V and J calls and clone size come from that table. Of about 160,000 clones listed, approximately 90% are singletons. Per the germline V gene, CDR1 is SGHRS and CDR2 is YFSETQ. Trimming took 4 bases from V and 6 from J, leaving 16 bases between them. The CDR3 loop spans 14 amino acids. The chain uses TRBV5-1 and TRBJ1-2, with D perhaps matching TRBD1 (6 bases). Sequences were obtained from peripheral blood. This sequence originates from a woman aged 55-70 years who had recovered from COVID-19. In nucleotides, the CDR3 is TGCGCCAGCAGCCTCGGACAGTCTGTTAATGGCTACACCTTC. This translates into CASSLGQSVNGYTF.